This TCR beta chain is drawn from a study of shared clonotypes between healthy human individuals. Study details: Per donor, three plates held CD4 naive cells, three held CD4 memory, two held CD8 naive and one held CD8 memory.

Worth noting for this clone: Antigen: not known.

Deep level was the assay's run setting. Data came from immunoSEQ multiplex PCR; TCRdb stores just in-frame clones and leaves some out. The table has roughly 700,000 clones, less than 95% seen once. The CDR3 consists of 14 residues. V lost 0 bases and J lost 1, with 6 bases in between. Looked up from germline, CDR1 is SEHNR and CDR2 is FQNEAQ (reference sequence). Findings and limits, study-wide: About 5% of naive CD4 clonotypes were shared across a few donors.

The TCR originated in a man between 18 and 35 years old in good health. Some clones in this sample may be carry-over from other donors' samples. The rearrangement uses TRBV7-9 and TRBJ1-1; no clear D. The sequenced material came from memory CD8+ T cells from PBMCs. Documented subset: CD45RO+ cells pooled with CCR7-negative TemRA cells. CDR3: CASSLAYPNTEAFF. The CDR3 region has the DNA TGTGCCAGCAGCTTAGCATACCCGAACACTGAAGCTTTCTTT.